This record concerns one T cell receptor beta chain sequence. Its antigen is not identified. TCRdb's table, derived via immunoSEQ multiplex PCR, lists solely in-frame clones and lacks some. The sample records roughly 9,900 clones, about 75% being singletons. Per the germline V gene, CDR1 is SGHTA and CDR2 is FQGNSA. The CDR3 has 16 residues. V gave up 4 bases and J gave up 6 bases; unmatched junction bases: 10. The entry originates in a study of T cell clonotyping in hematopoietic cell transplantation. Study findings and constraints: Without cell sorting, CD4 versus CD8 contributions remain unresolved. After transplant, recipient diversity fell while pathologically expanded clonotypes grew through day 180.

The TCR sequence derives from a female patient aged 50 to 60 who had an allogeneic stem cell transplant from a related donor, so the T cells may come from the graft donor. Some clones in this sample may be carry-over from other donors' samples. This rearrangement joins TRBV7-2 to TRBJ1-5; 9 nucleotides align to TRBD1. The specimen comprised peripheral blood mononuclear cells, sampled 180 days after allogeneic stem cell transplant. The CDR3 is CASSSTQGAVAQPQHF. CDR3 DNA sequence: TGTGCCAGCAGCTCAACACAGGGGGCAGTTGCTCAGCCCCAGCATTTT. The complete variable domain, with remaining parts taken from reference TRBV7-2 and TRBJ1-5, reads GAGVSQSPSNKVTEKGKDVELRCDPISGHTALYWYRQSLGQGLEFLIYFQGNSAPDKSGLPSDRFSAERTGGSVSTLTIQRTQQEDSAVYLCASSSTQGAVAQPQHFGDGTRLSIL.